This is a list of T cell receptor beta chains from one sample in a study of molecular identifiers for immune sequencing clone quantification. TCRdb recomputed calls from the PCR reads with MiXCR, one row per CDR3 protein. The sample includes about 510,000 distinct CDR3 sequences, over 20% of them seen just once. The sequenced sample was naive CD8+ T cells from blood, with Jurkat cell RNA spiked in. These receptors were collected from a human donor in good health. Some libraries in this study had Jurkat cell RNA spiked in. Both conserved end residues are part of each CDR3. D genes are given only for firm matches. Where a row states a size, it is once, few, many or the class of an expanded clone; other rows omit it.

size: many; V: TRBV5-5; D: TRBD1; J: TRBJ1-3; CDR3: CASSFGGGAGNTIYF; DNA: TGTGCCAGCAGCTTCGGAGGGGGCGCTGGAAACACCATATATTTT
size: .; V: TRBV5-1; D: TRBD2; J: TRBJ2-7; CDR3: CASSPGLAGKRPNEQYF; DNA: TGCGCCAGCAGCCCGGGACTAGCGGGAAAGAGGCCCAACGAGCAGTACTTC
size: .; V: TRBV6-2/TRBV6-3; D: TRBD1; J: TRBJ1-5; CDR3: CASSSRDRANQPQHF; DNA: TGTGCCAGCAGCTCCAGGGACAGGGCCAATCAGCCCCAGCATTTT
size: many; V: TRBV2; D: .; J: TRBJ1-5; CDR3: CASSGDTSVGNQPQHF; DNA: TGTGCCAGCAGTGGGGACACCAGCGTCGGCAATCAGCCCCAGCATTTT
size: .; V: TRBV5-1; D: .; J: TRBJ2-7; CDR3: CASSLEEKLYEQYF; DNA: TGCGCCAGCAGCCTAGAAGAAAAACTCTACGAACAGTACTTC
size: many; V: TRBV6-2/TRBV6-3; D: .; J: TRBJ2-5; CDR3: CASSYPETQYF; DNA: TGTGCCAGCAGTTACCCAGAGACCCAGTACTTC
size: .; V: TRBV12-5; D: TRBD2; J: TRBJ2-6; CDR3: CASGLILAVAFSGANVLTF; DNA: TGTGCTAGTGGTTTGATACTAGCGGTGGCATTCTCTGGGGCCAACGTCCTGACTTTC
size: .; V: TRBV7-9; D: TRBD2; J: TRBJ2-1; CDR3: CASSLAVQLAEESYNEQFF; DNA: TGTGCCAGCAGCTTAGCCGTTCAACTAGCGGAGGAATCATACAATGAGCAGTTCTTC
size: .; V: TRBV30; D: .; J: TRBJ2-7; CDR3: CALSGYEQYF; DNA: TGTGCCTTGAGTGGATACGAGCAGTACTTC
size: few; V: TRBV5-6; D: .; J: TRBJ2-3; CDR3: CASSLLLAKNTQYF; DNA: TGTGCCAGCAGCTTGTTGCTAGCGAAGAATACGCAGTATTTT
size: .; V: TRBV5-1; D: .; J: TRBJ2-7; CDR3: CASSYSRGVSEQYF; DNA: TGCGCCAGCAGCTACTCTCGTGGGGTTTCCGAGCAGTACTTC
size: many; V: TRBV20-1; D: TRBD2; J: TRBJ2-3; CDR3: CSAHGGAGTDTQYF; DNA: TGCAGTGCACACGGGGGGGCAGGCACAGATACGCAGTATTTT
size: many; V: TRBV6-6; D: .; J: TRBJ2-6; CDR3: CASSALDSGANVLTF; DNA: TGTGCCAGCAGTGCACTGGATTCTGGGGCCAACGTCCTGACTTTC
size: many; V: TRBV7-2; D: .; J: TRBJ2-3; CDR3: CASSDPVSLVADTQYF; DNA: TGTGCCAGCAGCGATCCGGTCTCGCTCGTCGCAGATACGCAGTATTTT
size: many; V: TRBV12-3/TRBV12-4; D: .; J: TRBJ2-3; CDR3: CATLNRGGSTDTQYF; DNA: TGTGCCACCTTAAACAGGGGGGGTAGCACAGATACGCAGTATTTT
size: few; V: TRBV9; D: .; J: TRBJ2-3; CDR3: CASSEPGLSTDTQYF; DNA: TGTGCCAGCAGCGAGCCGGGACTCAGCACAGATACGCAGTATTTT
size: many; V: TRBV9; D: .; J: TRBJ1-1; CDR3: CASSWDPNTEAFF; DNA: TGTGCCAGCAGCTGGGACCCGAACACTGAAGCTTTCTTT
size: .; V: TRBV7-9; D: .; J: TRBJ2-7; CDR3: CASSPFVGGLDEQYF; DNA: TGTGCCAGCAGCCCCTTTGTCGGAGGGTTGGACGAGCAGTACTTC
size: few; V: TRBV20-1; D: TRBD2; J: TRBJ2-7; CDR3: CSAWTSGSLSSYEQYF; DNA: TGCAGTGCTTGGACTAGCGGGAGCCTTAGCTCCTACGAGCAGTACTTC
size: .; V: TRBV4-1; D: .; J: TRBJ2-1; CDR3: CASSQDSGFAYNEQFF; DNA: TGCGCCAGCAGCCAAGATTCAGGGTTCGCCTACAATGAGCAGTTCTTC
size: once; V: TRBV29-1; D: .; J: TRBJ2-1; CDR3: CSVATGSTYNEQFF; DNA: TGCAGCGTCGCCACCGGGAGCACCTACAATGAGCAGTTCTTC
size: few; V: TRBV10-2; D: TRBD2; J: TRBJ2-3; CDR3: CANSAGLAALTFGTDTQYF; DNA: TGCGCCAACAGCGCCGGACTAGCGGCACTTACTTTTGGCACAGATACGCAGTATTTT
size: .; V: TRBV13; D: TRBD2; J: TRBJ2-4; CDR3: CASSTLTSGGAKNIQYF; DNA: TGTGCCAGCAGCACGCTGACTAGCGGGGGGGCCAAAAACATTCAGTACTTC
size: .; V: TRBV27; D: TRBD2; J: TRBJ2-1; CDR3: CASSPGVAGNNEQFF; DNA: TGTGCCAGCAGTCCAGGGGTAGCGGGGAATAATGAGCAGTTCTTC
size: many; V: TRBV29-1; D: TRBD1; J: TRBJ2-7; CDR3: CSVRSGGHEQYF; DNA: TGCAGCGTCCGATCAGGGGGCCACGAGCAGTACTTC
size: .; V: TRBV28; D: .; J: TRBJ1-2; CDR3: CASSLPTGGVYGYTF; DNA: TGTGCCAGCAGCCTCCCGACTGGGGGTGTCTATGGCTACACCTTC
size: .; V: TRBV4-3; D: .; J: TRBJ2-7; CDR3: CASSQDRFGRQSYEQYF; DNA: TGCGCCAGCAGCCAAGATAGGTTTGGTCGCCAGAGCTACGAGCAGTACTTC
size: many; V: TRBV30; D: .; J: TRBJ2-5; CDR3: CAWVRDRITF; DNA: TGTGCCTGGGTCCGGGACCGAATAACCTTC
size: many; V: TRBV5-5; D: .; J: TRBJ2-3; CDR3: CASSPEDTQYF; DNA: TGTGCCAGCAGCCCAGAGGATACGCAGTATTTT
size: few; V: TRBV7-7; D: .; J: TRBJ1-1; CDR3: CASSPHWGTEAFF; DNA: TGTGCTAGCAGCCCCCACTGGGGGACTGAAGCTTTCTTT
size: .; V: TRBV7-9; D: .; J: TRBJ2-7; CDR3: CASRAIGSEQYF; DNA: TGTGCCAGCAGAGCCATAGGATCCGAGCAGTACTTC
size: few; V: TRBV19; D: TRBD1; J: TRBJ1-1; CDR3: CASRYGSGQGNTEAFF; DNA: TGTGCCAGTAGATACGGATCAGGACAGGGCAACACTGAAGCTTTCTTT
size: few; V: TRBV6-2/TRBV6-3; D: .; J: TRBJ1-1; CDR3: CASSWSGRMNTEAFF; DNA: TGTGCCAGCAGTTGGTCCGGACGTATGAACACTGAAGCTTTCTTT
size: many; V: TRBV28; D: .; J: TRBJ1-1; CDR3: CASSPLGGTRGAFF; DNA: TGTGCCAGCAGCCCACTGGGGGGAACCAGAGGAGCTTTCTTT
size: many; V: TRBV30; D: .; J: TRBJ1-5; CDR3: CAWNRVPHQPQHF; DNA: TGTGCCTGGAACAGGGTCCCTCATCAGCCCCAGCATTTT
size: .; V: TRBV6-5; D: .; J: TRBJ1-5; CDR3: CASSYSHYQPQHF; DNA: TGTGCCAGCAGTTACTCCCATTATCAGCCCCAGCATTTT
size: .; V: TRBV20-1; D: .; J: TRBJ1-2; CDR3: CSATTGSYGYTF; DNA: TGCAGTGCTACCACAGGGAGTTATGGCTACACCTTC
size: .; V: TRBV19; D: TRBD2; J: TRBJ2-2; CDR3: CASSTWTSGGLGTGELFF; DNA: TGTGCCAGTAGCACCTGGACTAGCGGGGGACTCGGGACCGGGGAGCTGTTTTTC
size: .; V: TRBV27; D: TRBD2; J: TRBJ2-7; CDR3: CASSLNGRAHEQYF; DNA: TGTGCCAGCAGTTTAAACGGGAGGGCCCACGAGCAGTACTTC
size: .; V: TRBV14; D: TRBD2; J: TRBJ2-1; CDR3: CASSQELAPYNEQFF; DNA: TGTGCCAGCAGCCAAGAACTAGCGCCCTACAATGAGCAGTTCTTC
size: many; V: TRBV4-3; D: .; J: TRBJ1-1; CDR3: CASSQDRTNTEAFF; DNA: TGCGCCAGCAGCCAAGATAGGACGAACACTGAAGCTTTCTTT
size: .; V: TRBV11-2; D: .; J: TRBJ1-5; CDR3: CASSVGEGNQPQHF; DNA: TGTGCCAGCAGCGTCGGTGAGGGCAATCAGCCCCAGCATTTT
size: .; V: TRBV6-5; D: .; J: TRBJ1-1; CDR3: CASSSGNMNTGAFF; DNA: TGTGCCAGCAGTTCAGGGAACATGAACACTGGAGCTTTCTTT